The T cell receptor beta chain described here comes from a study of T cell responses to AZD1222 COVID-19 vaccine. Germline V gives CDR1 LNHDA, CDR2 SQIVND (reference sequence). The CDR3 extends over 17 amino acids. Trimming at V came to 6 bases and at J to 0 bases, leaving 7 bases not matched to a gene. Details on this clone: The antigen is undetermined.

Assay: immunoSEQ multiplex PCR; the TCRdb copy retains only in-frame clones and omits some. The repertoire holds some 42,000 clones, with approximately 83% as singletons. Whole-study results and caveats: A rise in Spike-specific TCR breadth and depth followed two AZD1222 doses.

This sequence was found in an adult who received the AZD1222 COVID-19 vaccine. The sequenced sample was peripheral blood, obtained 28 days after the second AZD1222 dose. V is TRBV19 and J is TRBJ2-2, with 10 bases aligning to TRBD2. CDR3 bases: TGTGCCAGTAGCCTGGTAGCGGGGGGTCCGAACACCGGGGAGCTGTTTTTT. Amino acid sequence: CASSLVAGGPNTGELFF.